This T cell receptor (beta chain) was observed in a study of T cell responses to AZD1222 COVID-19 vaccine. This CDR3 has 19 residues. Germline values: CDR1 ENHRY, CDR2 SYGVKD. V dropped 4 bases and J dropped 6; count of bases not matched to a gene: 18. Clones were sequenced by immunoSEQ multiplex PCR, and TCRdb holds only the in-frame ones, with some missing. The sample carries approximately 140,000 clones, approximately 95% recorded once. The sequence came from an adult in good health. The sample consisted of peripheral blood, taken on day 0 of MenACWY control vaccination. The J gene is TRBJ1-4, the V gene TRBV10-3; 9 bases align to TRBD1. CDR3 nucleotides: TGTGCCATCAGTGTAAATTCGGAACAGGGGGCATTTTCTTATGAAAAACTGTTTTTT. Translation: CAISVNSEQGAFSYEKLFF.